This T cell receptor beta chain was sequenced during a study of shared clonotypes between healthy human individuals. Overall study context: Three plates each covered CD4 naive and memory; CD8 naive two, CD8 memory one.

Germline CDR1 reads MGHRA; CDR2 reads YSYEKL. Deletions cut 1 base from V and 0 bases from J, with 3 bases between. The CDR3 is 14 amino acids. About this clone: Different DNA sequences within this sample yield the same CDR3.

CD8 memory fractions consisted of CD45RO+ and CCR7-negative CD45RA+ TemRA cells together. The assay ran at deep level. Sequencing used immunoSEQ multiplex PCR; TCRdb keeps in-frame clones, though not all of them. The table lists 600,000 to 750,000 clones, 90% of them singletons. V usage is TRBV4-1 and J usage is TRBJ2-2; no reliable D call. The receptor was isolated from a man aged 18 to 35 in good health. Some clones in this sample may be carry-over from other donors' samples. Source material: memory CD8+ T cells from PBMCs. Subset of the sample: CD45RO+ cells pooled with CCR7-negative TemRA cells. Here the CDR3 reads CASSQVPNTGELFF. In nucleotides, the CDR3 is TGCGCCAGCAGCCAAGTTCCGAACACCGGGGAGCTGTTTTTT.